The next 30 T cell receptor beta chains were all read from a single sample in a study of cytomegalovirus exposure and HLA in healthy donors (TCRdb year 2017). Library preparation used the immunoSEQ multiplex PCR assay. The multiplex PCR relied on a mix of 60 forward primers for TCR Vbeta segments and 13 reverse primers for TCR Jbeta segments. Entries here come from immuneACCESS through TCRdb and include only in-frame sequences with V and J called. Some clones fail to appear in such tables; in the studies checked, an unresolved V gene covers under half of the shortfall, and the cause of the remainder is unknown. Within this sample are more than 80,000 clones, with about four fifths of them counted one time only. 5% to 7% of the sample belongs to the ten largest clones. The sequencing sample was made of PBMCs. The receptors were sampled from a man aged 18 to 35 in good health and CMV-seropositive.

The chain carries TRBV13 and TRBJ1-3; the D is unclear. Germline V gene lookup returns CDR1 PRHDT and CDR2 FYEKMQ (reference sequence). CDR3 length equals 17 residues. The V and J ends lost 6 bases and 0 bases respectively, with 18 bases between them. CDR3 bases: TGTGCCAGCAGTTCCACATTCCGGGAGTACTCTGGAAACACCATATATTTT. Encoded protein: CASSSTFREYSGNTIYF. Based on the CDR3 plus reference TRBV13 and TRBJ1-3, the full variable domain is AAGVIQSPRHLIKEKRETATLKCYPIPRHDTVYWYQQGPGQDPQFLISFYEKMQSDKGSIPDRFSAQQFSDYHSELNMSSLELGDSALYFCASSSTFREYSGNTIYFGEGSWLTVV.

CDR3 amino acids: CAISDPGRGQNTIYF. The CDR3 coding sequence is TGTGCCATCAGTGACCCAGGACGGGGACAAAACACCATATATTTT. The J gene is TRBJ1-3, the V gene TRBV10-3; tentative D call: TRBD1 (6 bases). This CDR3 region has 15 residues. In germline, CDR1 is ENHRY, CDR2 SYGVKD. Trimming pared 3 bases from V and 6 bases from J, leaving 15 bases between.

This chain links TRBV10-3 with TRBJ2-5, with 8 bases identical to TRBD1. CDR3 length: 14 residues. Looked up from germline, CDR1 is ENHRY and CDR2 is SYGVKD. The V and J ends lost 11 bases and 1 base, in that order; junction bases with no gene match: 9. The DNA for the CDR3 is TGTGCCTCCTCGACAGGGGCCCTCCAAGAGACCCAGTACTTC. It codes for CASSTGALQETQYF.

V is TRBV5-1 and J is TRBJ1-1; D is perhaps TRBD1 (6 bases). Germline values: CDR1 SGHRS, CDR2 YFSETQ. The V gene lost 3 bases and the J gene lost 2 bases, with 23 bases spanning the gap. The CDR3 is made up of 18 amino acids. The CDR3 region is CASSWSGHNPRENTEAFF. The CDR3 bases are TGCGCCAGCAGCTGGTCGGGACACAACCCTCGAGAAAACACTGAAGCTTTCTTT.

V and J are TRBV7-9 and TRBJ2-1, with 7 bases that match TRBD1. Germline V gene data show CDR1 as SEHNR and CDR2 as FQNEAQ (reference sequence). V trimming: 11 bases; J trimming: 7 bases; junction bases outside the gene matches: 17. The CDR3 runs 15 residues. This CDR3 reads CACRPQLQGENEQFF. In DNA, the CDR3 is TGTGCCTGCCGCCCACAGCTGCAGGGGGAAAATGAGCAGTTCTTC.

The chain employs TRBV19 and TRBJ1-1; 11 bases fit TRBD1. In germline, CDR1 is LNHDA, CDR2 SQIVND (reference sequence). V lost 7 bases to trimming and J lost 4 bases; unmatched junction nucleotides: 5. CDR3 size: 14 residues. In DNA form, the CDR3 reads TGTGCCAGTACCAGGGGACAGGGGGGCACTGAAGCTTTCTTT. This gives the protein CASTRGQGGTEAFF.

V gene TRBV7-2 combines with J gene TRBJ1-1, with D possibly TRBD1 on 5 matching bases. V lost 4 bases and J lost 3, with 12 bases in between. The CDR3 covers 14 residues. Germline assignment: CDR1 SGHTA and CDR2 FQGNSA. The DNA of the CDR3 is TGTGCCAGCAGCTCGGTCAGGGTTTACACTGAAGCTTTCTTT. Protein: CASSSVRVYTEAFF.

This chain uses TRBV7-9 with TRBJ2-5; 11 positions match TRBD2. Germline lookup yields CDR1 SEHNR and CDR2 FQNEAQ (reference sequence). Trimming removed 8 bases from V and 1 base from J; junction bases left unmatched: 15. The CDR3 consists of 18 residues. DNA for the CDR3: TGTGCCAGCGGGGACCTTAGTAGCGGGAGGGCCGCCCAAGAGACCCAGTACTTC. Protein sequence: CASGDLSSGRAAQETQYF.

The chain uses TRBV4-2 and TRBJ2-1; 13 positions match TRBD2. Per the germline V gene, CDR1 is LGHNA and CDR2 is YNFKEQ. The J segment lost 3 bases and the V segment lost 1 base, leaving 6 bases of the junction unmatched. This CDR3 is 18 amino acids long. The CDR3, as DNA: TGTGCCAGCAGCCAAGTTCCAGGGACTAGCGGGATCTACAATGAGCAGTTCTTC. Protein product: CASSQVPGTSGIYNEQFF.

Note on this clone: The same CDR3 also results from other DNA sequences found in this sample. This chain connects TRBV19 to TRBJ1-2, with D tentatively TRBD1 (5 bases). Per germline, CDR1 LNHDA and CDR2 SQIVND (reference sequence). The ends were cut back, 5 bases at V and 4 bases at J, with 8 bases in the middle. This CDR3 has 12 residues. CDR3 in DNA: TGTGCCAGTAGTCCGGACACCTATGGCTACACCTTC. Translation: CASSPDTYGYTF.

The chain links TRBV28 to TRBJ1-1; 9 nucleotides line up with TRBD1. This CDR3 contains 14 residues. CDR1 and CDR2 (germline): MDHEN, SYDVKM. The trim removed 6 bases at V and 5 bases at J, leaving 7 bases unmatched. CDR3: CASSRTGARTEAFF. CDR3 nucleotide sequence: TGTGCCAGCAGCCGGACAGGGGCTCGAACTGAAGCTTTCTTT.

The rearrangement joins TRBV5-6 to TRBJ2-7; 14 bases agree with TRBD2. Losses at the gene ends were 0 bases for V and 6 bases for J; bases not matched to a gene: 5. CDR1 SGHDT and CDR2 YYEEEE come from the germline V gene. The CDR3 is 16 amino acids. The CDR3 DNA reads as TGTGCCAGCAGCTTGGGACTAGCGGGAGGGCTCAGCGAGCAGTACTTC. Translation gives CASSLGLAGGLSEQYF.

The V and J genes are TRBV6-4 and TRBJ1-2, with D unclear. V lost 6 bases and J 0 bases, leaving 17 bases between the germline ends. The V gene's germline CDR1 is MRHNA and CDR2 SNTAGT. The CDR3 covers 16 residues. CDR3 nucleotides: TGTGCCAGCAGGAGGGTTAGCCCCCGTCCTAACTATGGCTACACCTTC. This encodes CASRRVSPRPNYGYTF.

This clone was counted a single time. J is TRBJ1-1 and V is TRBV9; D not resolved. The length of the CDR3 is 13 residues. Trimming took off 4 bases at V and 5 bases at J, with 12 bases between the two ends. CDR1 SGDLS and CDR2 YYNGEE come from the germline V gene. The CDR3 nucleotides read TGTGCCAGCAGCCCCCGGGGAGGGACTGAAGCTTTCTTT. It is translated as CASSPRGGTEAFF.

This rearrangement joins TRBV19 to TRBJ1-1; 11 nucleotides match TRBD1. The CDR3 extends over 13 amino acids. Germline values: CDR1 LNHDA, CDR2 SQIVND (reference sequence). J lost 12 bases, V lost 4 bases, and 7 bases had no gene match. CDR3 bases: TGTGCCAGTAGTAGCGGGACAGGGGGGGATCCTTTCTTT. Translation gives CASSSGTGGDPFF.

This chain joins TRBV29-1 and TRBJ1-2, with D tentatively TRBD1 (6 bases). V was trimmed by 5 bases and J by 10 bases, leaving 32 bases between them. This CDR3 is 17 amino acids long. CDR1 is SQVTM, CDR2 ANQGSEA, per germline. CDR3 loop: CSVPQGRLGANLDAYTF. The DNA of the CDR3 is TGCAGCGTTCCTCAGGGGCGGTTGGGGGCCAACCTCGATGCCTACACCTTC.

The genes are TRBV6-6 and TRBJ1-2; no definite D call. The CDR3 contains 14 residues. Germline CDR1 is MNHNY and CDR2 is SVGAGI (reference sequence). The V end was cut by 6 bases, the J end by 0 bases, with 11 bases between. The CDR3 coding sequence is TGTGCCAGCAGCCCTCAGTCCGCTAACTATGGCTACACCTTC. It is translated as CASSPQSANYGYTF.

The rearrangement uses TRBV4-1 and TRBJ1-1; 7 bases match TRBD1. CDR3 length: 14 residues. Unmatched junction bases numbered 8, after V lost 4 bases and J lost 6 bases. Germline-derived CDR1 and CDR2 are MGHRA and YSYEKL. The CDR3 DNA reads TGCGCCAGCAGCCCCAGGACAGGCGGCGCTGAAGCTTTCTTT. Translating it yields CASSPRTGGAEAFF.

A few counts support this clone. V is TRBV6-5 and J is TRBJ2-1; TRBD1 matches at 7 bases. Trimming at V came to 7 bases and at J to 0 bases, leaving 3 bases not matched to a gene. This CDR3 region has 14 residues. Germline CDR1 MNHEY, CDR2 SVGAGI. CDR3 protein: CASTRDSSYNEQFF. For the CDR3, the DNA is TGTGCCAGCACCCGGGACAGCTCCTACAATGAGCAGTTCTTC.

The rearrangement joins TRBV28 to TRBJ2-7; D is unclear. The CDR3 totals 11 residues. The V gene's germline CDR1 is MDHEN and CDR2 SYDVKM. Trimming took 8 bases from V and 5 from J, leaving 10 bases between them. The CDR3 loop reads CASGRHNEQYF. CDR3 DNA sequence: TGTGCCAGCGGCAGGCACAACGAGCAGTACTTC. Combining the CDR3 with reference TRBV28 and TRBJ2-7 gives the whole variable domain DVKVTQSSRYLVKRTGEKVFLECVQDMDHENMFWYRQDPGLGLRLIYFSYDVKMKEKGDIPEGYSVSREKKERFSLILESASTNQTSMYLCASGRHNEQYFGPGTRLTVT.

The rearrangement joins TRBV29-1 to TRBJ1-1; D unresolved. Looked up from germline, CDR1 is SQVTM and CDR2 is ANQGSEA. This CDR3 region has 12 residues. The V and J ends lost 6 bases and 1 base respectively, with 9 bases between them. In DNA, the CDR3 is TGCAGCGTCCTAAATAGGAACACTGAAGCTTTCTTT. The encoded protein is CSVLNRNTEAFF.

The V gene is TRBV5-1, the J gene TRBJ2-5; TRBD1 agrees at 8 bases. Germline values: CDR1 SGHRS, CDR2 YFSETQ. The V segment lost 7 bases and the J segment 1 base; nucleotides outside the gene matches: 6. This CDR3 has 14 amino acids. For the CDR3, the DNA is TGCGCCAGCGGGGCCGGACAGGGCCAAGAGACCCAGTACTTC. It encodes CASGAGQGQETQYF.

With regard to this clone: Other nucleotide sequences in the sample specify the same CDR3. The genes are TRBV6-5 and TRBJ1-1; no clear D. V was pared by 6 bases and J by 1 base, with 6 bases between. Germline CDR1 is MNHEY and CDR2 is SVGAGI. This CDR3 spans 12 amino acids. The CDR3 loop reads CASSYRNTEAFF. The DNA of the CDR3 is TGTGCCAGCAGCTACCGGAACACTGAAGCTTTCTTT.

The rearrangement joins TRBV10-2 to TRBJ1-1, with D uncertain. V lost 0 bases to trimming and J lost 1 base, with 3 bases between them. There are 13 residues in the CDR3. Germline CDR1 is WSHSY and CDR2 is SAAADI. CDR3 region: CASSESANTEAFF. CDR3 sequence (DNA): TGCGCCAGCAGTGAGTCGGCGAACACTGAAGCTTTCTTT.

The chain carries TRBV10-1 and TRBJ2-3, with no clear D. This CDR3 has 13 amino acids. Germline assignment: CDR1 WNHNN and CDR2 SYGVQD (reference sequence). Trimming pared 0 bases from V and 3 bases from J, leaving 4 bases between. CDR3 in DNA: TGCGCCAGCAGTGAGTCGAGGACAGATACGCAGTATTTT. Its protein product is CASSESRTDTQYF.

This chain links TRBV7-2 with TRBJ2-7, with 12 nucleotides matching TRBD2. J lost 7 bases, V lost 2 bases, and 9 bases had no gene match. Germline V lookup: CDR1 SGHTA, CDR2 FQGNSA. The CDR3 runs 16 residues. CDR3 coding DNA: TGTGCCAGCAGCTTACGCTCTAGCGGGAGGGCCGAAGAGCAGTACTTC. Protein sequence: CASSLRSSGRAEEQYF.

The chain links TRBV9 to TRBJ2-1, with a weak D call TRBD2 (6 bases). V lost 0 bases, J lost 4 bases, and 17 bases lay in between. Germline V gives CDR1 SGDLS, CDR2 YYNGEE. The CDR3 has 17 residues. CDR3 nucleotide sequence: TGTGCCAGCAGCGTAGAGGAGCGGGCGGCGGGGTACAATGAGCAGTTCTTC. Its protein is CASSVEERAAGYNEQFF.

The chain employs TRBV19 and TRBJ2-2; no reliable D call. The V end lost 4 bases, the J end lost 7 bases, and 4 bases lay between the germline ends. The CDR3 sequence is 11 residues long. Germline assignment: CDR1 LNHDA and CDR2 SQIVND (reference sequence). CDR3 DNA: TGTGCCAGTAGTAGTTACGGGGAGCTGTTTTTT. Its protein is CASSSYGELFF.

This clone has a handful of counts. The J gene is TRBJ2-1, the V gene TRBV21-1; the table's TRBD2 call for D was not verified on the DNA. TRBV21-1 is described as a pseudogene. CDR3 length equals 16 residues. The CDR3 DNA sequence: TGTGCCAGCAGCATTTTAGCGGGAGGGGGTTACAATGAGCAGTTCTTC. Translation: CASSILAGGGYNEQFF.

The rearrangement joins TRBV19 to TRBJ1-1; D remains ambiguous. CDR1 and CDR2 from the germline V gene are LNHDA and SQIVND (reference sequence). The CDR3 extends over 15 amino acids. V dropped 5 bases and J dropped 1 base, with 14 bases sitting between them. The CDR3 DNA is TGTGCCAGTAGTTCCCGACGGGAGTGGAACACTGAAGCTTTCTTT. This encodes CASSSRREWNTEAFF.